This T cell receptor beta chain was sequenced for a study of blood T cells in healthy people across ages. Study results and caveats: Naive CD4+ cell counts and diversity both ran higher in long-lived than in aged donors.

No fewer than 6 million PBMCs went into each sample. Germline assignment: CDR1 DFQATT and CDR2 SNEGSKA (reference sequence). Trimming stripped 5 bases from V and 0 bases from J, with 8 bases between. The CDR3 is made up of 12 amino acids. A word on this clonotype: Antigen unknown.

Sample-barcoded 5' priming and a J-beta primer mix drove a second PCR of about 7 to 11 cycles. TCRdb re-called the 5' RACE reads with MiXCR, one entry per CDR3 protein. Of about 1 million distinct CDR3 sequences listed, less than 50% were seen once; the top ten hold under 20%. The sequencing sample was made of blood. The origin of this receptor is a woman aged 55-75 years in good health. The chain uses TRBV20-1 and TRBJ2-7; D gene uncertain. CDR3 bases: TGCAGTGCTGTCAGAAGCTCCTACGAGCAGTACTTC. Translation gives CSAVRSSYEQYF.